The TCR beta chain under discussion was sequenced for a study of T-cell memory formation after mild COVID-19. About the study: Across donors, TCR clusters were largely donor specific. Whole-study results and caveats: Researchers could not confirm that second-wave clones peaking on day 37 targeted SARS-CoV-2. In pre-infection memory, a portion of responding clones appeared, which suggested that cross-reactive memory joined. Chiefly within CM and EM were the contracting CD4+ clones; CD8+ ones were within EMRA.

MiXCR, applied by TCRdb to the 5' RACE reads, yields one record per CDR3 protein. The data hold under 300,000 distinct CDR3 sequences, with around 15% observed a single time. Trimming took 6 bases from V and 4 from J; bases not matched to a gene: 8. Germline V gene data show CDR1 as WSHSY and CDR2 as SAAADI. The CDR3 sequence is 14 residues long. On this clonotype: Its target is not known.

Specimen: PBMCs or a T cell subset sorted from them (not recorded which). The J gene is TRBJ2-7, the V gene TRBV10-2; 8 bases match TRBD2. This receptor was taken from a man aged 18 to 29 who had mild COVID-19 (a few samples of this study predate the infection). Cell type and time point are not known. The CDR3 reads CASSPAGAAYEQYF. The CDR3 bases are TGCGCCAGCAGCCCAGCGGGGGCTGCGTACGAGCAGTACTTC.